A selection of T cell receptor beta chains follows, all from one sample in a study of blood T cell repertoires in COVID-19. Clones were read by immunoSEQ multiplex PCR, and TCRdb kept only the in-frame ones, dropping some. The repertoire holds some 150,000 clones, with about 88% as singletons. The sequencing input was peripheral blood. These receptors all come from a man aged 35 to 55 with acute or convalescent COVID-19. Both conserved end residues are part of each CDR3.

V,CDR3
TRBV14,CASSQVLTAAGELFF
TRBV7-9,CASSFPGTGGYTF
TRBV5-1,CASSGTANKNIQYF
TRBV28,CASSPPTDQPQHF
TRBV14,CASSSRQGATYGYTF
TRBV4-1,CASSQGRSNEKLFF
TRBV29-1,CSVEVRGNTIYF
TRBV7-9,CASSLPSGGRDNEQFF
TRBV5-1,CASSYGGAPNEQYF
TRBV5-1,CASSLYANRGNEKLFF
TRBV9,CASSPHPGTGGISYGYTF
TRBV28,CASSYRVGAYEQYF
TRBV6-6,CASSPQGIGEQFF
TRBV27,CASSFLGTGGTYEQYF
TRBV19,CASSIKGGNQPQHF
TRBV9,CASSPGLAGASSSYNEQFF
TRBV6-2/TRBV6-3,CASSYQGSQETQYF
TRBV11-2,CASSLTSEASYEQYF
TRBV5-6,CASSLDRDGYTF
TRBV28,CASSFRSGANVLTF
TRBV29-1,CSVEKFGTGDGYTF
TRBV5-4,CASSLPPVDTQYF
TRBV2,CASNGQGASNTEAFF
TRBV6-2/TRBV6-3,CASSLTGLEQFF
TRBV19,CASSIDRGMNTEAFF
TRBV19,CASSARDRISYEQYF
TRBV2,CASPVGLLADTQYF
TRBV6-5,CASSYRSIRYNEQFF
TRBV3-1/TRBV3-2,CASSQGRSKYEQYF
TRBV2,CASSDVDQGGEQFF
TRBV29-1,CSVEGGISSYNEQFF
TRBV5-4,CASRRDYSTDTQYF
TRBV11-2,CASSLDSGGLGYNEQFF
TRBV3-1/TRBV3-2,CASSRPGTGIAGDTEAFF
TRBV5-1,CASSLEGQSSGNTIYF